Following are 25 T cell receptor beta chains from one sample sequenced in a study of Ad26.COV2.S vaccination and SARS-CoV-2 variants. The method was immunoSEQ multiplex PCR; TCRdb's version includes in-frame clones alone and lacks a portion of them. The data show roughly 300,000 clones, approximately 90% seen once. Treatment meaning: around 19 received Ad26.COV2.S at low or high dose, single or two shots; 5 received placebo; per-sample allocation not given. The samples date from day 63 after the first vaccine or placebo injection. The sequencing here drew on peripheral blood, taken in a trial of Ad26.COV2.S vaccine versus placebo. Receptor source: a person between 18 and 65 years old who received the Ad26.COV2.S COVID-19 vaccine or a placebo.

J is TRBJ2-1 and V is TRBV28; 10 bases map to TRBD2. The CDR3 loop spans 17 amino acids. The J segment lost 3 bases and the V segment lost 5 bases, leaving 10 bases of the junction unmatched. Germline loops: CDR1 MDHEN, CDR2 SYDVKM. The CDR3 bases are TGTGCCAGCAGTCTTCCCGCGGGGACTAGCGTCTACAATGAGCAGTTCTTC. Its protein is CASSLPAGTSVYNEQFF.

The rearrangement joins TRBV7-2 to TRBJ2-7, with TRBD2 matching over 8 bases. This CDR3 comprises 15 residues. Germline V CDR1 and CDR2: SGHTA, FQGNSA. V lost 1 base and J lost 3; bases outside the gene matches: 5. CDR3 loop: CASSLGAGEIYEQYF. CDR3 DNA: TGTGCCAGCAGCTTAGGAGCGGGGGAGATCTACGAGCAGTACTTC. Full variable domain (missing parts from reference TRBV7-2 and TRBJ2-7): GAGVSQSPSNKVTEKGKDVELRCDPISGHTALYWYRQSLGQGLEFLIYFQGNSAPDKSGLPSDRFSAERTGGSVSTLTIQRTQQEDSAVYLCASSLGAGEIYEQYFGPGTRLTVT.

The chain recombines TRBV6-6 with TRBJ2-7; no clear D gene. The CDR3 length is 13 residues. V was trimmed by 1 base and J by 3 bases, leaving 7 bases between them. CDR1 and CDR2 (germline): MNHNY, SVGAGI (reference sequence). DNA for the CDR3: TGTGCCAGCAGTTACTTCCAGAACTACGAGCAGTACTTC. It is translated as CASSYFQNYEQYF.

This clone was seen only once. The chain is built from TRBV19 and TRBJ2-3, with D tentatively TRBD1 (5 bases). There are 16 residues in the CDR3. Between the trimmed V and J ends, which lost 4 bases and 2 bases, there was a span of 16 bases. Germline lookup yields CDR1 LNHDA and CDR2 SQIVND (reference sequence). The CDR3 reads CASSNSGKRYTDTQYF. In DNA form, the CDR3 reads TGTGCCAGTAGTAACTCAGGGAAACGTTACACAGATACGCAGTATTTT.

This chain uses TRBV27 with TRBJ1-3; D uncertain. CDR1 is MNHEY, CDR2 SMNVEV, per germline (reference sequence). The germline V and J ends were trimmed by 0 bases and 1 base, with 7 bases remaining between them. The CDR3 consists of 15 residues. The CDR3 here is CASSLSSGSGNTIYF. The CDR3, as DNA: TGTGCCAGCAGTTTATCGAGTGGATCTGGAAACACCATATATTTT.

The chain is built from TRBV29-1 and TRBJ2-1, with D hard to call. Germline CDR1 is SQVTM and CDR2 is ANQGSEA. The CDR3 runs 13 residues. V lost 4 bases and J 4 bases, leaving 11 bases between the germline ends. The chain's CDR3 is CSVASPRYNEQFF. The CDR3 nucleotides read TGCAGCGTTGCCTCTCCAAGATACAATGAGCAGTTCTTC.

This chain connects TRBV29-1 to TRBJ2-7; tentatively, D is TRBD1 or TRBD2 (6 bases each). The V gene's germline CDR1 is SQVTM and CDR2 ANQGSEA. The CDR3 spans 13 residues. Between the trimmed V and J ends, which lost 7 bases and 2 bases, there was a span of 15 bases. CDR3 DNA sequence: TGCAGCGCCAAAGGGGGGCAGCCCTACGAGCAGTACTTC. Protein sequence: CSAKGGQPYEQYF.

V is TRBV3-1 (or the pseudogene TRBV3-2) and J is TRBJ2-7; the D gene is possibly TRBD2 (6 bases). The CDR3 extends over 13 amino acids. Germline loops: CDR1 LGHDT, CDR2 YNNKEL (reference sequence). V was shortened by 1 base and J by 9 bases, with 13 bases between the two germline ends. CDR3 protein: CASSQGGGRGQYF. The CDR3 coding sequence is TGTGCCAGCAGCCAAGGCGGAGGGCGAGGGCAGTACTTC.

The V call is TRBV5-5, the J call TRBJ2-1, with D perhaps assigned TRBD1 or TRBD2 (5 bases each). From germline, CDR1 is SGHKS and CDR2 YYEKEE (reference sequence). The CDR3 runs to 14 residues. V was shortened by 0 bases and J by 5 bases, with 9 bases between the two germline ends. The CDR3 nucleotides read TGTGCCAGCAGCTTGGAGAGGGGAGACAATGAGCAGTTCTTC. This translates into CASSLERGDNEQFF. Full variable domain (rest looked up from reference TRBV5-5 and TRBJ2-1): DAGVTQSPTHLIKTRGQQVTLRCSPISGHKSVSWYQQVLGQGPQFIFQYYEKEERGRGNFPDRFSARQFPNYSSELNVNALLLGDSALYLCASSLERGDNEQFFGPGTRLTVL.

The V and J genes are TRBV7-9 and TRBJ1-5, with TRBD1 matching over 7 bases. J gave up 10 bases and V 5 bases, and 14 bases lay outside the gene matches. The CDR3 totals 15 residues. CDR1 is SEHNR and CDR2 is FQNEAQ in the germline V gene (reference sequence). The DNA of the CDR3 is TGTGCCAGCAGCCGTGGAACAGGGGCAATCAGCCCCCAGCATTTT. Translated: CASSRGTGAISPQHF.

The rearrangement joins TRBV18 to TRBJ1-1; D might be TRBD1 (5 bases). With 0 bases removed from V and 6 bases from J, the gap between germline ends came to 14 bases. The germline CDR1 and CDR2 sequences are KGHSH and LQKENI. The CDR3 spans 15 residues. The DNA of the CDR3 is TGTGCCAGCTCACCACCGGTGCAGGGTAGCCCTGAAGCTTTCTTT. Residues: CASSPPVQGSPEAFF.

The gene calls are TRBV6-5 and TRBJ1-6; 9 bases match TRBD1. CDR1 is MNHEY, CDR2 SVGAGI, per germline. The CDR3 is 14 amino acids. Losses at the gene ends were 6 bases for V and 7 bases for J; bases not matched to a gene: 4. The CDR3 DNA reads TGTGCCAGCAGATCCGGGACAGGGAATTCACCCCTCCACTTT. This codes for CASRSGTGNSPLHF.

The table lists this clone with a few counts. CDR3 residues: CASSEERGTPYLGYTF. In nucleotides, the CDR3 is TGTGCCAGCAGTGAAGAACGTGGGACGCCGTACTTGGGCTACACCTTC. This chain uses TRBV2 with TRBJ1-2; perhaps TRBD1 as D (5 bases). Germline V gives CDR1 SNHLY, CDR2 FYNNEI. Trimming removed 1 base from V and 8 bases from J, with 20 bases in between. The CDR3 loop spans 16 amino acids.

The chain uses TRBV7-6 and TRBJ2-3; 10 nucleotides align to TRBD1. V lost 1 base and J lost 5; bases outside the gene matches: 6. The CDR3 has 16 amino acids. CDR1 and CDR2 (germline): SGHVS, FNYEAQ. Here the CDR3 DNA reads TGTGCCAGCAGCTTAGGACCGGACAGGGGGATAGATACGCAGTATTTT. This sequence encodes CASSLGPDRGIDTQYF.

The CDR3 DNA is TGTGCCAGCAGTTGGGTGGGACAGGGTGGATACGAGCAGTACTTC. Translation: CASSWVGQGGYEQYF. The chain links TRBV28 to TRBJ2-7; 9 positions match TRBD1. This CDR3 has 15 residues. V gave up 4 bases and J gave up 4 bases; unmatched junction bases: 8. Germline CDR1 is MDHEN and CDR2 is SYDVKM.

The genes are TRBV18 and TRBJ1-1, with D possibly matching TRBD1 (6 bases). The CDR3 is made up of 14 amino acids. Trimming pared 4 bases from V and 3 bases from J, leaving 12 bases between. Per germline, CDR1 KGHSH and CDR2 LQKENI. Here the CDR3 DNA reads TGTGCCAGCTCACTTTCAGGGGACTACACTGAAGCTTTCTTT. Protein sequence: CASSLSGDYTEAFF.

This clone was observed at least ten times. The genes are TRBV27 and TRBJ2-7; weak D call: TRBD2 (5 bases). V was cut by 4 bases and J by 6 bases, with 16 bases left in between. This CDR3 region has 14 residues. CDR1 is MNHEY, CDR2 SMNVEV, per germline (reference sequence). For the CDR3, the DNA is TGTGCCAGCAGTTACGCGGAGGCCCGTGGCGAGCAGTACTTC. Its protein is CASSYAEARGEQYF.

This sequence joins TRBV7-2 and TRBJ1-1, with a tentative D call TRBD1 (5 bases). The CDR3 has 14 residues. Germline loops: CDR1 SGHTA, CDR2 FQGNSA. Trimming cost V 6 bases and J 0 bases, with 11 bases left between them. The CDR3 DNA reads as TGTGCCAGCAGTCACCGGGGCATGAACACTGAAGCTTTCTTT. Protein sequence: CASSHRGMNTEAFF.

The chain recombines TRBV4-2 with TRBJ1-2, with TRBD1 matching 9 bases. Germline V gene data show CDR1 as LGHNA and CDR2 as YNFKEQ. J was trimmed by 1 base and V by 3 bases; bases with no gene match: 12. The CDR3 sequence is 18 residues long. The CDR3, as DNA: TGTGCCAGCAGCCAGACAGGGGGTTTTGCGGATCATAACTATGGCTACACCTTC. As protein: CASSQTGGFADHNYGYTF.

J is TRBJ1-2 and V is TRBV2, with 8 bases matching TRBD1. The length of the CDR3 is 12 residues. Trimming cost V 9 bases and J 7 bases; bases outside gene matches: 7. Germline values: CDR1 SNHLY, CDR2 FYNNEI. The CDR3 coding sequence is TGTGCCAGTTCCAGGGGGCGCCTTGGCTACACCTTC. Encoded protein: CASSRGRLGYTF. Using reference TRBV2 and TRBJ1-2 for the parts outside the CDR3, the full variable domain is EPEVTQTPSHQVTQMGQEVILRCVPISNHLYFYWYRQILGQKVEFLVSFYNNEISEKSEIFDDQFSVERPDGSNFTLKIRSTKLEDSAMYFCASSRGRLGYTFGSGTRLTVV.

J is TRBJ2-4 and V is TRBV7-9, with D possibly TRBD1 on 6 matching bases. The CDR3 consists of 14 residues. Trimming took off 5 bases at V and 6 bases at J, with 14 bases between the two ends. CDR1 and CDR2 from the germline V gene are SEHNR and FQNEAQ (reference sequence). CDR3 DNA: TGTGCCAGCAGCGGGGACACGGCCTCAAACATTCAGTACTTC. Its protein is CASSGDTASNIQYF.

This chain uses TRBV29-1 with TRBJ2-7; the D gene is possibly TRBD1 (5 bases). Trimming shortened V by 2 bases and J by 5 bases, and 13 bases separated the two germline ends. Germline CDR1 SQVTM, CDR2 ANQGSEA. CDR3 length: 13 residues. CDR3 nucleotide sequence: TGCAGCGTTGAATTGGCCAGGGCCCACGAGCAGTACTTC. Its translation is CSVELARAHEQYF.

This clone was recorded once. The gene calls are TRBV2 and TRBJ1-2, with D possibly matching TRBD1 (5 bases). Trimming removed 7 bases from V and 4 bases from J, with 16 bases in between. The germline CDR1 and CDR2 sequences are SNHLY and FYNNEI. The CDR3 has 14 amino acids. This CDR3 is CASTGGGSFYGYTF. The CDR3 bases are TGTGCCAGCACCGGTGGGGGGTCATTCTATGGCTACACCTTC.

The chain carries TRBV29-1 and TRBJ1-1, with D possibly matching TRBD1 (5 bases). In germline, CDR1 is SQVTM, CDR2 ANQGSEA. Trimming took 4 bases from V and 6 from J, leaving 15 bases between them. The CDR3 runs 13 residues. The CDR3 spells CSVGDPGTAEAFF. The CDR3 DNA is TGCAGCGTTGGGGACCCCGGGACGGCTGAAGCTTTCTTT.

This rearrangement joins TRBV5-6 to TRBJ2-2; TRBD2 agrees at 9 bases. The CDR3 is made up of 19 amino acids. With 0 bases clipped from V and 1 base from J, the junction kept 10 bases outside the gene matches. CDR1 and CDR2 (germline): SGHDT, YYEEEE. CDR3: CASSLVGWSGRMNTGELFF. CDR3 sequence (DNA): TGTGCCAGCAGCTTGGTCGGATGGAGCGGGAGGATGAACACCGGGGAGCTGTTTTTT.